These 5 T cell receptor beta chains were all obtained from the same sample, sequenced in a study of response to subunit inactivated influenza vaccine. TCRdb re-called the RT-PCR reads with MiXCR, one entry per CDR3 protein. The table lists hundreds of thousands of distinct CDR3 sequences, about 15% of them singletons. Sequencing used PBMCs from blood, obtained 14 to 15 days before vaccination. The receptors here all came from a man in his fifties or sixties who received an inactivated influenza vaccine.

This clonotype showed up just a few times. The V and J genes are TRBV15 and TRBJ1-2; TRBD1 agrees at 7 bases. This CDR3 region has 15 residues. V lost 4 bases and J lost 4; bases outside the gene matches: 9. Germline V gene data show CDR1 as LNHNV and CDR2 as YYDKDF (reference sequence). As DNA, the CDR3 is TGTGCCACCAGCATAGACAGGGCCCCCTTCTATGGCTACACCTTC. This encodes CATSIDRAPFYGYTF. The variable domain in full, completed from reference TRBV15 and TRBJ1-2, reads DAMVIQNPRYQVTQFGKPVTLSCSQTLNHNVMYWYQQKSSQAPKLLFHYYDKDFNNEADTPDNFQSRRPNTSFCFLDIRSPGLGDTAMYLCATSIDRAPFYGYTFGSGTRLTVV.

This clonotype was seen a handful of times. The chain employs TRBV3-1 and TRBJ1-4; the match to TRBD1 covers 9 bases. Germline V gene data show CDR1 as LGHDT and CDR2 as YNNKEL (reference sequence). This CDR3 is 15 amino acids long. V trimming: 2 bases; J trimming: 7 bases; junction bases outside the gene matches: 5. The DNA of the CDR3 is TGTGCCAGCAGCCAAAAACGGGACAGGGTTGAAAAACTGTTTTTT. This codes for CASSQKRDRVEKLFF. The entire variable domain, with the rest obtained from reference TRBV3-1 and TRBJ1-4, is as follows: DTAVSQTPKYLVTQMGNDKSIKCEQNLGHDTMYWYKQDSKKFLKIMFSYNNKELIINETVPNRFSPKSPDKAHLNLHINSLELGDSAVYFCASSQKRDRVEKLFFGSGTQLSVL.

This clonotype was counted a few times. The CDR3 reads CASSYSEVGQPQHF. The DNA of the CDR3 is TGTGCCAGCAGTTACTCTGAGGTGGGACAGCCCCAGCATTTT. The chain couples TRBV6-2 or TRBV6-3 to TRBJ1-5; D unclear. Germline CDR1 is MNHEY and CDR2 is SVGEGT. V dropped 0 bases and J dropped 7 bases, with 10 bases sitting between them. The CDR3 consists of 14 residues.

This clonotype was seen a few times. The chain combines TRBV10-3 with TRBJ2-3; D is undetermined. V was clipped by 2 bases and J by 6 bases, with 9 bases between them. The V gene's germline CDR1 is ENHRY and CDR2 SYGVKD. CDR3 length equals 13 residues. The CDR3 DNA reads TGTGCCATCAGTGAGAATTCCCCCGATACGCAGTATTTT. Its translation: CAISENSPDTQYF.

The rearrangement links TRBV6-4 to TRBJ2-3; 9 bases agree with TRBD2. The CDR3 sequence is 18 residues long. Looked up from germline, CDR1 is MRHNA and CDR2 is SNTAGT. Losses at the gene ends were 2 bases for V and 4 bases for J; bases not matched to a gene: 13. The CDR3 loop is CASSDGSGGSHRADTQYF. CDR3 DNA: TGTGCCAGCAGTGACGGGAGCGGGGGGTCCCACCGGGCAGATACGCAGTATTTT.